Listed here is a single T cell receptor (beta chain). Its target is not known. These data originate in a study of T cell responses to AZD1222 COVID-19 vaccine. General study findings and limits: Just a handful of AZD1222 recipients were seropositive at baseline.

The CDR3 has 16 residues. V lost 2 bases and J lost 1, with 14 bases in between. CDR1 is MNHNS and CDR2 is SASEGT in the germline V gene. This table comes from immunoSEQ multiplex PCR, and its TCRdb copy is limited to in-frame clones, with some not included. The profile shows just over 80,000 clones, around 90% of them singletons. The specimen was peripheral blood, collected on day 0 of AZD1222 vaccination. This TCR came from an adult in good health. The V call is TRBV6-1, the J call TRBJ1-1; possible D gene TRBD1, 5 bases. CDR3 in amino acids: CASSEYWRGGNTEAFF. The CDR3 nucleotides are TGTGCCAGCAGTGAATACTGGAGGGGAGGGAACACTGAAGCTTTCTTT.